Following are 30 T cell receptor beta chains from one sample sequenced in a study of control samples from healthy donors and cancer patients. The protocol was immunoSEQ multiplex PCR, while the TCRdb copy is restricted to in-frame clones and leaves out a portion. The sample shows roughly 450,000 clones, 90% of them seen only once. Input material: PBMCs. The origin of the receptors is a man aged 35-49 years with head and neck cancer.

The CDR3 DNA reads TGTGCCACCAGTGATGGAGGATTCCCAACCGGGGAGCTGTTTTTT. Translating gives CATSDGGFPTGELFF. This rearrangement joins TRBV24-1 to TRBJ2-2, with D possibly TRBD2 on 5 matching bases. Germline V gene lookup returns CDR1 KGHDR and CDR2 SFDVKD. V lost 3 bases and J lost 5, with 12 bases in between. The CDR3 consists of 15 residues.

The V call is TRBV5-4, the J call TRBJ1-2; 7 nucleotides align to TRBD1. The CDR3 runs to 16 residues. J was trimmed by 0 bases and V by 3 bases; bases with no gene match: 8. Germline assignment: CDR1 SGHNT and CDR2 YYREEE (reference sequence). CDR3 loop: CASSSPQGGSNYGYTF. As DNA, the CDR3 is TGTGCCAGCAGCTCCCCCCAGGGGGGCTCTAACTATGGCTACACCTTC.

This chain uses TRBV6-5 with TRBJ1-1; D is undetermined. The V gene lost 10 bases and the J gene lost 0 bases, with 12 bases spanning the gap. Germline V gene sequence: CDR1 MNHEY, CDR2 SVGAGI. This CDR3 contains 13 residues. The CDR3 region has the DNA TGTGCCACCAGGACGGACTTGAACACTGAAGCTTTCTTT. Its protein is CATRTDLNTEAFF.

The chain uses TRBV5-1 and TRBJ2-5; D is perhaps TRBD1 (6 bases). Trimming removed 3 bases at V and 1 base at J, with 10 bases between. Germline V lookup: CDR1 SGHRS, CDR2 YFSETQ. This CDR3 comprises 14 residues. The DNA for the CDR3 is TGCGCCAGCAGCTCGCGACAGGCCCAAGAGACCCAGTACTTC. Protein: CASSSRQAQETQYF.

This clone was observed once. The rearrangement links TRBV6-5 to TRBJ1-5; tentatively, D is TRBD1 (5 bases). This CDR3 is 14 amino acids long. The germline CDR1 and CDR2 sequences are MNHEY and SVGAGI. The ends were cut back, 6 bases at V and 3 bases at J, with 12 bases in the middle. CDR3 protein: CASRPSTDNQPQHF. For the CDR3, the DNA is TGTGCCAGCAGACCTTCGACAGACAATCAGCCCCAGCATTTT.

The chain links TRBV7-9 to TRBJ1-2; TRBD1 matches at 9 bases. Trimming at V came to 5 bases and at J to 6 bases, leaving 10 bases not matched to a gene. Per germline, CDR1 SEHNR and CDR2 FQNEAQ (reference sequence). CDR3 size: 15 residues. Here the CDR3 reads CASSPREQGADGYTF. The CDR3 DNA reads TGTGCCAGCAGCCCCCGAGAACAGGGGGCTGATGGCTACACCTTC.

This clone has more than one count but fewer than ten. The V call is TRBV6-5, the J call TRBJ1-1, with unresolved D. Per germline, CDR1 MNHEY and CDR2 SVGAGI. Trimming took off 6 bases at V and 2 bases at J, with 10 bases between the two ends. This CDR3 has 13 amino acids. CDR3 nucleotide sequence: TGTGCCAGCAGCCGCTCGGGAAACACTGAAGCTTTCTTT. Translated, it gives CASSRSGNTEAFF.

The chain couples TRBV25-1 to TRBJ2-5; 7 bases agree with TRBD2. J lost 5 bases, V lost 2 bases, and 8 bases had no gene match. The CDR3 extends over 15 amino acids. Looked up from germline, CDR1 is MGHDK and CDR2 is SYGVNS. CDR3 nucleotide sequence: TGTGCCAGCAGTGAAGTTCGCGGGGGAAGGGAGACCCAGTACTTC. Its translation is CASSEVRGGRETQYF.

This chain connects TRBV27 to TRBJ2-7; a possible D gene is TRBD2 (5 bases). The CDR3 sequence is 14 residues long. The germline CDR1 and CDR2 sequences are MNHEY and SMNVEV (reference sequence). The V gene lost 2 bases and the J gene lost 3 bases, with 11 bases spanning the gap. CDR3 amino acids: CASSLRGIFYEQYF. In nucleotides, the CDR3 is TGTGCCAGCAGTTTAAGAGGGATCTTCTACGAGCAGTACTTC.

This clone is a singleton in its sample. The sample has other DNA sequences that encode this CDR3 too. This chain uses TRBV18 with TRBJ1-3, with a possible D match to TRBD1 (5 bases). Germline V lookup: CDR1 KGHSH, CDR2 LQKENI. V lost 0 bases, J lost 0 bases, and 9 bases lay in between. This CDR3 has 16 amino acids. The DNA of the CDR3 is TGTGCCAGCTCACCACCGGGACTGAGCTCTGGAAACACCATATATTTT. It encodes CASSPPGLSSGNTIYF.

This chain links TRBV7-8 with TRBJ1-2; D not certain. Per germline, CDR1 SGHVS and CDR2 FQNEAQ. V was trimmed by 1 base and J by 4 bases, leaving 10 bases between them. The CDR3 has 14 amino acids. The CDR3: CASSLVSAGYGYTF. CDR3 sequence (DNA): TGTGCCAGCAGCTTAGTCTCCGCCGGCTATGGCTACACCTTC.

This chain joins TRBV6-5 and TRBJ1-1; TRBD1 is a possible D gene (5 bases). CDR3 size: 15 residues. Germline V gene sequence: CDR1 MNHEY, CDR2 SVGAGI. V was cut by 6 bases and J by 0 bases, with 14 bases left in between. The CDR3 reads CASSPPGGLNTEAFF. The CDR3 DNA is TGTGCCAGCAGCCCCCCCGGGGGGTTGAACACTGAAGCTTTCTTT.

As DNA, the CDR3 is TGTGCCAGCAGTTTATTAGGACTAGCCTCCTACGAGCAGTACTTC. Its protein product is CASSLLGLASYEQYF. The chain joins TRBV28 to TRBJ2-7, with TRBD2 matching over 8 bases. The length of the CDR3 is 15 residues. The germline V gene encodes CDR1 MDHEN and CDR2 SYDVKM. The V and J ends lost 1 base and 0 bases, in that order; junction bases with no gene match: 2.

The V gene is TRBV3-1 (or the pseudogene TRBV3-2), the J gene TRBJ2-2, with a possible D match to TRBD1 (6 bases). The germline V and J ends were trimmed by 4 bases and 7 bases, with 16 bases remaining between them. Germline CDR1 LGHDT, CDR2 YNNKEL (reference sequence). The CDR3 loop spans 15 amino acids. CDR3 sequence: CASSPVDSEVGELFF. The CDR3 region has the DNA TGTGCCAGCAGCCCCGTGGACAGTGAGGTCGGGGAGCTGTTTTTT.

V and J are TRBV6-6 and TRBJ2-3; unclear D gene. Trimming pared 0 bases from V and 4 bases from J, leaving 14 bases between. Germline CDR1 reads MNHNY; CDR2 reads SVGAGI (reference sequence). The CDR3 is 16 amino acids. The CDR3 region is CASSYSTLGRPDTQYF. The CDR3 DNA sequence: TGTGCCAGCAGTTACTCGACGCTAGGGCGCCCAGATACGCAGTATTTT.

The CDR3 DNA reads TGCGCCAGCAGCGGCGGGACAGGGGGGACCTACGAGCAGTACTTC. This sequence encodes CASSGGTGGTYEQYF. The chain couples TRBV5-1 to TRBJ2-7, with TRBD1 matching 11 bases. CDR3 length: 15 amino acids. V shed 4 bases and J 2 bases; nucleotides not matched to a gene: 5. The germline V gene has CDR1 SGHRS and CDR2 YFSETQ.

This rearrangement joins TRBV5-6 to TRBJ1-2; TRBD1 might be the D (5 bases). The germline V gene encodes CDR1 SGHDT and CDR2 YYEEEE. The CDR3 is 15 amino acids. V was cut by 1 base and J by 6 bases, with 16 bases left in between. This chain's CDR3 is CASSLLGQDQDGYTF. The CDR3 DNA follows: TGTGCCAGCAGCTTGTTGGGGCAGGATCAGGATGGCTACACCTTC.

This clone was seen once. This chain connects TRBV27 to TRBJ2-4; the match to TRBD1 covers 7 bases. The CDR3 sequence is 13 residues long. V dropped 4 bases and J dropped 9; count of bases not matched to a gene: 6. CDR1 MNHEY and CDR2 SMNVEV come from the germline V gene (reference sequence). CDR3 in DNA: TGTGCCAGCAGTTCGACAGGGCGCGGCATTCAGTACTTC. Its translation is CASSSTGRGIQYF.

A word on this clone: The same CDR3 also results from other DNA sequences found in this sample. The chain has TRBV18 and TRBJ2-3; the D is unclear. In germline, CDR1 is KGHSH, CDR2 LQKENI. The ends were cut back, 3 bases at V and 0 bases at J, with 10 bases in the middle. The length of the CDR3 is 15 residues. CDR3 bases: TGTGCCAGCTCACCGGGATTGGGGAGCACAGATACGCAGTATTTT. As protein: CASSPGLGSTDTQYF.

The CDR3 coding sequence is TGTGCCAGCAGCCAATGGGGGTACAGGGCGAACACTGAAGCTTTCTTT. It encodes CASSQWGYRANTEAFF. The V gene is TRBV3-1 (or the pseudogene TRBV3-2), the J gene TRBJ1-1, with D possibly TRBD1 on 6 matching bases. The CDR3 covers 16 residues. Germline values: CDR1 LGHDT, CDR2 YNNKEL (reference sequence). Trimming stripped 2 bases from V and 1 base from J, with 14 bases between.

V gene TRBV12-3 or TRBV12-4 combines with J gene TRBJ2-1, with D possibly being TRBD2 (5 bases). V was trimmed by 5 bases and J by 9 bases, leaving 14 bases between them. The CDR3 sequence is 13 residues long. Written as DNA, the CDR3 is TGTGCCAGCAGTGTGAGGGAAATGGGTGAGCAGTTCTTC. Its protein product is CASSVREMGEQFF.

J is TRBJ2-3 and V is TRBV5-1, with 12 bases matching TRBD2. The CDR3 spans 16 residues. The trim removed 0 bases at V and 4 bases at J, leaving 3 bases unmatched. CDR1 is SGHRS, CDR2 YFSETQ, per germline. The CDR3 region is CASSLVLAGGADTQYF. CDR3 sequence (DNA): TGCGCCAGCAGCTTGGTACTAGCGGGGGGTGCAGATACGCAGTATTTT. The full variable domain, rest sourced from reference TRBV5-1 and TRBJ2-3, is KAGVTQTPRYLIKTRGQQVTLSCSPISGHRSVSWYQQTPGQGLQFLFEYFSETQRNKGNFPGRFSGRQFSNSRSEMNVSTLELGDSALYLCASSLVLAGGADTQYFGPGTRLTVL.

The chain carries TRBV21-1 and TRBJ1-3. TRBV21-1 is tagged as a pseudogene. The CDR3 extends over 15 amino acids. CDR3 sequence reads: CASSTTLGAGNTIYF. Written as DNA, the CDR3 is TGTGCCAGCAGCACCACCCTCGGGGCTGGAAACACCATATATTTT.

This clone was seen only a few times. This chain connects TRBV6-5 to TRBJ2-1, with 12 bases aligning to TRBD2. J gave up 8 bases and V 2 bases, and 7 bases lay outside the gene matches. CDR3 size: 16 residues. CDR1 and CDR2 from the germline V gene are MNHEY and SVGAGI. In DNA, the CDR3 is TGTGCCAGCAGTTACACGCGAACTAGCGGGAGGCATGAGCAGTTCTTC. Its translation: CASSYTRTSGRHEQFF.

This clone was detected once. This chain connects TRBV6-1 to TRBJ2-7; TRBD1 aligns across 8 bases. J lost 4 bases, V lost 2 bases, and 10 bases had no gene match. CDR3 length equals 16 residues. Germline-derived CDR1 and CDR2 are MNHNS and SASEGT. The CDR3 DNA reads TGTGCCAGCAGTGAACTCGTGGCAGGGGGCGGATACGAGCAGTACTTC. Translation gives CASSELVAGGGYEQYF.

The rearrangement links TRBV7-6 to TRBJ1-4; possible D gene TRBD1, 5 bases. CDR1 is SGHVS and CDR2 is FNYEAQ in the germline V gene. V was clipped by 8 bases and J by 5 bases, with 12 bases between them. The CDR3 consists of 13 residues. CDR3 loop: CASGDGANEKLFF. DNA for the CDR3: TGTGCCAGCGGGGACGGGGCGAATGAAAAACTGTTTTTT.

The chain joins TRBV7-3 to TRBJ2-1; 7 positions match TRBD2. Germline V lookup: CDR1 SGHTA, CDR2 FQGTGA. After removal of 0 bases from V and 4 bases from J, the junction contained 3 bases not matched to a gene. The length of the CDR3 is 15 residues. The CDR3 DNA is TGTGCCAGCAGCTTAACCGCTAGCGGTTACAATGAGCAGTTCTTC. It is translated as CASSLTASGYNEQFF.

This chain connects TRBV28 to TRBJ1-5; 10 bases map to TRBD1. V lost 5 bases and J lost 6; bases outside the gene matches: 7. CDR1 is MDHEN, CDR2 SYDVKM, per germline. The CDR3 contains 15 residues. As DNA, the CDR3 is TGTGCCAGCAGTCCATGGACAGGGGGGAGTCAGCCCCAGCATTTT. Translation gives CASSPWTGGSQPQHF.

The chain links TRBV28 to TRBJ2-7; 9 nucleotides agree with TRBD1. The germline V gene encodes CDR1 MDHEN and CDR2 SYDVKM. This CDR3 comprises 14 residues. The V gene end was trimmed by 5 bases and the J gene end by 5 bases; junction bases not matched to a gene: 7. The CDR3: CASSLGQGNHEQYF. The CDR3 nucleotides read TGTGCCAGCAGTCTGGGACAGGGCAACCACGAGCAGTACTTC. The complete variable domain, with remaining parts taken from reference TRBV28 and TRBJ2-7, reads DVKVTQSSRYLVKRTGEKVFLECVQDMDHENMFWYRQDPGLGLRLIYFSYDVKMKEKGDIPEGYSVSREKKERFSLILESASTNQTSMYLCASSLGQGNHEQYFGPGTRLTVT.

This CDR3 reads CASSQEGGLGGASQPQHF. Here the CDR3 DNA reads TGTGCCAGCAGCCAAGAAGGGGGGCTGGGGGGCGCGAGTCAGCCCCAGCATTTT. This chain joins TRBV4-2 and TRBJ1-5; TRBD1 might be the D (6 bases). The length of the CDR3 is 18 residues. V lost 0 bases and J lost 6, with 21 bases in between. Germline assignment: CDR1 LGHNA and CDR2 YNFKEQ.